This T cell receptor (beta chain) is from a study of blood T cell repertoires in COVID-19. Assay used: immunoSEQ multiplex PCR; TCRdb lists only in-frame clones, some missing. The data hold under 300,000 clones, with 75% to 90% observed a single time. Participant-reported clinical history was the basis for cohort assignment. Per the germline V gene, CDR1 is MNHEY and CDR2 is SVGEGT. V was pared by 2 bases and J by 4 bases, with 8 bases between. The CDR3 totals 13 residues. The sequenced sample consisted of PBMCs or T cells enriched from blood (not recorded which). This receptor was taken from a woman aged 30 to 39 with acute COVID-19. J is TRBJ2-5 and V is TRBV6-2 or TRBV6-3, with D possibly matching TRBD2 (5 bases). The CDR3 DNA is TGTGCCAGCAGTTACGGAGGACTAGAGACCCAGTACTTC. It specifies CASSYGGLETQYF.